One sample yielded the 10 T cell receptor beta chains listed below, sequenced in a study of cytomegalovirus exposure and HLA in healthy donors. PCR employed 60 Vbeta and 13 Jbeta primers. Only in-frame clones appear in the TCRdb table, and some are missing; sequencing was by immunoSEQ multiplex PCR. The data hold 150,000 to 200,000 clones, with 75% to 85% observed a single time. Sequenced material: PBMCs. The receptors were sampled from a girl aged 2 to 10 in good health and CMV-seropositive.

The V gene is TRBV11-3, the J gene TRBJ1-1; 8 bases fit TRBD1. This CDR3 region has 14 residues. Germline CDR1 and CDR2: SGHNT and YENEEA. V lost 5 bases to trimming and J lost 3 bases; unmatched junction nucleotides: 5. The CDR3 is CASSQQGGYTEAFF. As DNA, the CDR3 is TGTGCCAGCAGCCAACAGGGGGGATACACTGAAGCTTTCTTT.

V and J are TRBV5-4 and TRBJ1-1; D not resolved. The CDR3 contains 14 residues. V dropped 4 bases and J dropped 2 bases, with 12 bases sitting between them. CDR1 and CDR2 (germline): SGHNT, YYREEE (reference sequence). The CDR3 reads CASSQITGNTEAFF. Written as DNA, the CDR3 is TGTGCCAGCAGCCAGATAACGGGAAACACTGAAGCTTTCTTT.

This rearrangement joins TRBV30 to TRBJ2-3; 10 bases align to TRBD2. This CDR3 region has 16 residues. The germline CDR1 and CDR2 sequences are GTSNPN and SVGIG (reference sequence). J was trimmed by 2 bases and V by 2 bases; bases with no gene match: 7. The CDR3 bases are TGTGCCTGGAGTTTGCTAGCGGGAGCGACCACAGATACGCAGTATTTT. As protein: CAWSLLAGATTDTQYF.

This clone has a handful of counts. V usage is TRBV2 and J usage is TRBJ2-5; 9 nucleotides align to TRBD1. Germline V lookup: CDR1 SNHLY, CDR2 FYNNEI. With 8 bases clipped from V and 7 bases from J, the junction kept 14 bases outside the gene matches. The CDR3 is 15 amino acids. The CDR3 here is CASATLGTGSRTQYF. CDR3 sequence (DNA): TGTGCCAGCGCAACTCTCGGGACAGGGTCTAGGACCCAGTACTTC.

This clone has only one observation. This chain joins TRBV19 and TRBJ1-5; maybe TRBD1 (6 bases). The V end was cut by 6 bases, the J end by 6 bases, with 18 bases between. The CDR3 has 15 residues. CDR1 LNHDA and CDR2 SQIVND come from the germline V gene (reference sequence). CDR3 in amino acids: CASRPPTGYGQPQHF. In DNA, the CDR3 is TGTGCCAGTAGACCCCCAACAGGGTACGGTCAGCCCCAGCATTTT.

The rearrangement uses TRBV7-5 and TRBJ1-1; TRBD1 is taken as the D call from the table, unchecked against the DNA. TRBV7-5 is designated a pseudogene. CDR3 length: 16 residues. The CDR3 sequence is CARSANSTGLNTEAFF. CDR3 in DNA: TGTGCCAGAAGCGCAAATTCAACAGGGTTGAACACTGAAGCTTTCTTT.

The rearrangement links TRBV11-3 to TRBJ1-1; D gene ambiguous. The V and J ends lost 4 bases and 8 bases respectively, with 11 bases between them. Germline-derived CDR1 and CDR2 are SGHNT and YENEEA. This CDR3 has 12 amino acids. The CDR3 DNA sequence: TGTGCCAGCAGCTCGAGAAGAGGGGAAGCTTTCTTT. Encoded protein: CASSSRRGEAFF.

The gene calls are TRBV7-9 and TRBJ1-5; 8 bases are a match to TRBD1. Trimming removed 2 bases from V and 7 bases from J; junction bases left unmatched: 7. CDR3 length: 15 residues. The V gene's germline CDR1 is SEHNR and CDR2 FQNEAQ (reference sequence). CDR3 sequence: CASSLYGQGIQPQHF. The CDR3 nucleotides read TGTGCCAGCAGCTTATACGGACAGGGTATCCAGCCCCAGCATTTT.

This sequence joins TRBV10-3 and TRBJ1-2; D is unresolved. This CDR3 is built from 14 residues. Germline V gene sequence: CDR1 ENHRY, CDR2 SYGVKD. Trimming took off 3 bases at V and 4 bases at J, with 12 bases between the two ends. As DNA, the CDR3 is TGTGCCATCAGTGACCCTGGAGAATTCTATGGCTACACCTTC. Translation: CAISDPGEFYGYTF.

This sequence joins TRBV7-9 and TRBJ2-5; D gene ambiguous. The CDR3 is made up of 13 amino acids. V was cut by 1 base and J by 4 bases, with 7 bases left in between. CDR1 is SEHNR, CDR2 FQNEAQ, per germline (reference sequence). CDR3 DNA: TGTGCCAGCAGCTTAGGGCTAGTAGAGACCCAGTACTTC. It yields the protein CASSLGLVETQYF.